This TCR beta chain came from a study of technical replicates of blood from a handful of donors. The V gene's germline CDR1 is SGHTA and CDR2 FQGNSA. The CDR3 contains 15 residues. V was cut by 1 base and J by 6 bases, with 12 bases left in between. Data came from immunoSEQ multiplex PCR; TCRdb stores just in-frame clones and leaves some out. The sample holds under 100,000 clones; 85% to 95% are singletons and the top ten take about 0.36%. The clonotype was recovered from a human donor in good health. The specimen sequenced was T cells isolated from PBMCs. This rearrangement joins TRBV7-2 to TRBJ2-2; perhaps TRBD2 as D (6 bases). CDR3 sequence reads: CASSLETRGSGELFF. The CDR3 DNA follows: TGTGCCAGCAGCTTAGAGACTAGGGGATCCGGGGAGCTGTTTTTT.